A single T cell receptor beta chain is shown here with its context. No antigen is known for it. TCRdb keeps only in-frame clones here, not all; method: immunoSEQ multiplex PCR. The profile shows 250,000 to 350,000 clones, roughly 85% of them singletons. This entry comes from a study of cytomegalovirus exposure and HLA in healthy donors. At the level of the study: A subsequent analysis stated that the approximately 110 validation repertoires were run on the same platform as the roughly 700 first-cohort repertoires.

The CDR3 loop spans 16 amino acids. The V end lost 2 bases, the J end lost 0 bases, and 11 bases lay between the germline ends. Germline V gives CDR1 LGHNA, CDR2 YNFKEQ. The study's findings and limits: The study designated 150 to 200 TCR beta chains cytomegalovirus-associated. Across donors, most TCRs were seen rarely, yet some public ones were widespread.

While the first cohort had fewer than 850 subjects, the donors belonged to the separate validation cohort of about 120 subjects. The sample was PBMCs. The receptor was isolated from a young woman in good health and CMV-seronegative. This rearrangement joins TRBV4-2 to TRBJ1-3, with a possible D match to TRBD1 (6 bases). The DNA for the CDR3 is TGTGCCAGCAGCCAAAGCGGACAGATCTCTGGAAACACCATATATTTT. Residues: CASSQSGQISGNTIYF.